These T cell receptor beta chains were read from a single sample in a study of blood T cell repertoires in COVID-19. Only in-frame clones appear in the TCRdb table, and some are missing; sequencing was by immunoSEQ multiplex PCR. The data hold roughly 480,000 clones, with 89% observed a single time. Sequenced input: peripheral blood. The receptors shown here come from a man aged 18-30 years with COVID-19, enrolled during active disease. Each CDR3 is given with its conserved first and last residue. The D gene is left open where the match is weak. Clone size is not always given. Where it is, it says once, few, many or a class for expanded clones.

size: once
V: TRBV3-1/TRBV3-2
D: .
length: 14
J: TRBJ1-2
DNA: TGTGCCAGCAACTCGGACGGGAAGAATTATGGCTACACCTTC
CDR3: CASNSDGKNYGYTF

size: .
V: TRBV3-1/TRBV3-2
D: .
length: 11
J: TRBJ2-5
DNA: TGTGCCAGCAGCCACATGGGGCCCCAGTACTTC
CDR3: CASSHMGPQYF

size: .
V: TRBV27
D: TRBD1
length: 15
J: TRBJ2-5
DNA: TGTGCCAGCAGTGTATCGGACAGGTTCTTAGAGACCCAGTACTTC
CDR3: CASSVSDRFLETQYF

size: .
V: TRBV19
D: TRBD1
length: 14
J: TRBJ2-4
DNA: TGTGCCAGTAGTAACCGACAGGGAATGTACATTCAGTACTTC
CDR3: CASSNRQGMYIQYF

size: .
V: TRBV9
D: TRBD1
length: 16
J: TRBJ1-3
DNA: TGTGCCAGCAGCGTAGATGGACAGGCCCGATATAGTGGGGAGAATTTT
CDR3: CASSVDGQARYSGENF

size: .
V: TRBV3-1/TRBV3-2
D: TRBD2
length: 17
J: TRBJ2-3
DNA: TGTGCCAGCACCTGGACTAGCGGGAGTCAGAAGTCAGATACGCAGTATTTT
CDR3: CASTWTSGSQKSDTQYF

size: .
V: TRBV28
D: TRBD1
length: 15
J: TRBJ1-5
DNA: TGTGCCAGCAGTTTATTCAGGGGGCCCGATCAGCCCCAGCATTTT
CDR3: CASSLFRGPDQPQHF

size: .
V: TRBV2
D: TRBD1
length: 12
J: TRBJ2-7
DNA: TGTGCCACCGGACAGGGGACCCACGAGCAGTACTTC
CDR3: CATGQGTHEQYF

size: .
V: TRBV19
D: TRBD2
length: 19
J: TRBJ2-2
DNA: TGTGCCAGTAGTATAGAGGCTGGGACTAGCGGGAGGGCCACCGGGGAGCTGTTTTTT
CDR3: CASSIEAGTSGRATGELFF

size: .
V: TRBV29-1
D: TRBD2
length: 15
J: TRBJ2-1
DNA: TGCAGCGGCTCCCCCCGACTAGCGGAGTACAAAGAGCAGTTCTTC
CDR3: CSGSPRLAEYKEQFF

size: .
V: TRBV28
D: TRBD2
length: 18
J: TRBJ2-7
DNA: TGTGCCAGCAGTCCCCCCCAACTAGCGGGAGGGGTAACCTACGAGCAGTACTTC
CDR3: CASSPPQLAGGVTYEQYF

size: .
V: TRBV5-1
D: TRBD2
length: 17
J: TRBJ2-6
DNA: TGCGCCAGCAGCTTGGGTCTAGCGGGAGGCGGGGCCAACGTCCTGACTTTC
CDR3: CASSLGLAGGGANVLTF

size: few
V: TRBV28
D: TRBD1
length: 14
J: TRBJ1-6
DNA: TGTGCCAGCAGCTTGGGACAGGGGTATTCACCCCTCCACTTT
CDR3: CASSLGQGYSPLHF

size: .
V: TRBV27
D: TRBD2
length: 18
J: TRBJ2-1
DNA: TGTGCCAGCAGTTTAGAAACACTAGCGGGTGGGTCCTACAATGAGCAGTTCTTC
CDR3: CASSLETLAGGSYNEQFF

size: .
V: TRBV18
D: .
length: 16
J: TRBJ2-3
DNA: TGTGCCAGCTCACCACCGGGGGGAATCCCGGGATATACGCAGTATTTT
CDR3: CASSPPGGIPGYTQYF

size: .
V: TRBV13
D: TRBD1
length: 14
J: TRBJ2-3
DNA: TGTGCCAGCAGCTTTGGACTCAGGGGGGATACGCAGTATTTT
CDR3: CASSFGLRGDTQYF

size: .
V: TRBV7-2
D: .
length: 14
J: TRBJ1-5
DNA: TGTGCCAGCAGCTTAGCGGGAGAGAATCAGCCCCAGCATTTT
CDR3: CASSLAGENQPQHF

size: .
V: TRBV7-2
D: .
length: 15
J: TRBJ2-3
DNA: TGTGCCAGCAGCTTAGTTAGCGGAGGTCGGGATACGCAGTATTTT
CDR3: CASSLVSGGRDTQYF

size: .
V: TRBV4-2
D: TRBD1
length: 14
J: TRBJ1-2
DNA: TGTGCCAGCAGCCCCCGGGACAGTTTCTATGGCTACACCTTC
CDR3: CASSPRDSFYGYTF

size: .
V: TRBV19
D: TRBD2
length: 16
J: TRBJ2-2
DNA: TGTGCCAGTAGTCTAACGGGAGGAGCCACGGGCGGGGAGCTGTTTTTT
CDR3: CASSLTGGATGGELFF

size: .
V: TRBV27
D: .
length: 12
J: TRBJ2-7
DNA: TGTGCCAGCAGCCCTTCCTCCTACGAGCAGTACTTC
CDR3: CASSPSSYEQYF

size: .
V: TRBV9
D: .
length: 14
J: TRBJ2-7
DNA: TGTGCCAGCAGCGTAGGAGGGTTGGCCTACGAGCAGTACTTC
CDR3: CASSVGGLAYEQYF

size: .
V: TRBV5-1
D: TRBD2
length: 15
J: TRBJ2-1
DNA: TGCGCCAGCAGCGGCCTAGCGGGAGCGGACAATGAGCAGTTCTTC
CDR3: CASSGLAGADNEQFF

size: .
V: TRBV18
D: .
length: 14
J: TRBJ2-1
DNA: TGTGCCAGCTCAGCCCAACCCAGTGGTAATGAGCAGTTCTTC
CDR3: CASSAQPSGNEQFF

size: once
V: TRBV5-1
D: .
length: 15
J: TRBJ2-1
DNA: TGCGCCAGCAGCTTCGGGGTTGGACCGTCCACTGAGCAGTTCTTC
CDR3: CASSFGVGPSTEQFF

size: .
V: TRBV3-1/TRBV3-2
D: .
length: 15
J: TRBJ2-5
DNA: TGTGCCAGCAGCCCCGGGGGATGGTACCAAGAGACCCAGTACTTC
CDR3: CASSPGGWYQETQYF

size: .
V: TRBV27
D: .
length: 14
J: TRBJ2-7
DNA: TGTGCCAGCAGTCCGAAAGACAGCTCCTACGAGCAGTACTTC
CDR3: CASSPKDSSYEQYF

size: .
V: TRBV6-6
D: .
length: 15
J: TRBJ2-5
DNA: TGTGCCAGCAGTTACTCAGACGGAGGCTGGGAGACCCAGTACTTC
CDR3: CASSYSDGGWETQYF

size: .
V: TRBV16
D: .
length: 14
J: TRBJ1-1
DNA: TGTGCCAGCAGCCAATATATGAGGGACACTGAAGCTTTCTTT
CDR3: CASSQYMRDTEAFF

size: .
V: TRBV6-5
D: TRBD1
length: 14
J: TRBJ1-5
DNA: TGTGCCAGCAGCGCCGACAGGGGAGGGGAGCCCCAGCATTTT
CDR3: CASSADRGGEPQHF

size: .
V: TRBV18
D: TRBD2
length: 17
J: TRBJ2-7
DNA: TGTGCCAGCTCACCGCCTAGCGGTGTGCGGGACTCCTACGAGCAGTACTTC
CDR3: CASSPPSGVRDSYEQYF

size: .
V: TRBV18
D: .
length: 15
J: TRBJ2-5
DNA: TGTGCCAGCTCACCGGTAATGACACTCCAAGAGACCCAGTACTTC
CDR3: CASSPVMTLQETQYF

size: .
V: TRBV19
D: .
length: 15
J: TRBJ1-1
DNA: TGTGCCAGTAGAAACAGGAGCTTAAAGAACACTGAAGCTTTCTTT
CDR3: CASRNRSLKNTEAFF

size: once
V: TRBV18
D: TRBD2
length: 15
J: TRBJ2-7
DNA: TGTGCCAGCTCCGACGGGACTAGCGCCTCCTACGAGCAGTACTTC
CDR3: CASSDGTSASYEQYF

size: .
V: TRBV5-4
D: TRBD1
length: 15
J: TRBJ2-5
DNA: TGTGCCAGCAGCCAGGGACAGGGGTTTAGAGAGACCCAGTACTTC
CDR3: CASSQGQGFRETQYF

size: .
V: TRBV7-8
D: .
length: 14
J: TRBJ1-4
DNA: TGTGCCAGCAACTCGGGGGTTTATGGTGAAAAACTGTTTTTT
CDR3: CASNSGVYGEKLFF

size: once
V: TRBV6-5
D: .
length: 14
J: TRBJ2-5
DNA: TGTGCCAGCAGTCATGTCAAAAACCAAGAGACCCAGTACTTC
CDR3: CASSHVKNQETQYF

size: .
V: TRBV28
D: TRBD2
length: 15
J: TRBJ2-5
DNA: TGTGCCAGCAGTGGTCTAGCGGGAGGCCAAGAGACCCAGTACTTC
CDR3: CASSGLAGGQETQYF

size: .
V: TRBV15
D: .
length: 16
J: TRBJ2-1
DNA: TGTGCCACCAGCGGGAGACGGGGTACGGACTACAATGAGCAGTTCTTC
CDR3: CATSGRRGTDYNEQFF

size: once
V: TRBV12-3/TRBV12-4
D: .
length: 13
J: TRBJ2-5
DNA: TGTGCCAGCAGTTCAGGAGGTCGTGAGACCCAGTACTTC
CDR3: CASSSGGRETQYF

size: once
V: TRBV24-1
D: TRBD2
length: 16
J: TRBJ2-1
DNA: TGTGCCACCAGTGAGCGACTAGCGGGATCCCTCAATGAGCAGTTCTTC
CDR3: CATSERLAGSLNEQFF

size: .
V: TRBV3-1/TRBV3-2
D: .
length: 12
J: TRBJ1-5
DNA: TGTGCCAGCAGCCAAGATAAGGGAGTACCTCTTTTT
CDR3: CASSQDKGVPLF

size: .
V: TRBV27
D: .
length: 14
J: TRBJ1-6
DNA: TGTGCCAGCAGACTGGACAGCCCTAATTCACCCCTCCACTTT
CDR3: CASRLDSPNSPLHF

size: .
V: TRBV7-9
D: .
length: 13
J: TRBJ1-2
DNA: TGTGCCAGCAGCCAACGGGACACCTCAGGCTACACCTTC
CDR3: CASSQRDTSGYTF

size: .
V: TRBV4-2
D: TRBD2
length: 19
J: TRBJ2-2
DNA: TGTGCCAGCAGCCAGGACCTCGGACTAGCGGGGACGAACACCGGGGAGCTGTTTTTT
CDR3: CASSQDLGLAGTNTGELFF

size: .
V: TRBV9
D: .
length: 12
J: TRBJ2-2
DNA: TGTGCCAGCAGCGTCCGGACCGGGGAGCTGTTTTTT
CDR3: CASSVRTGELFF

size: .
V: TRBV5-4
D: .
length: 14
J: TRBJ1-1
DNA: TGTGCCAGCAGCTTACGGGGGGGGTACACTGAAGCTTTCTTT
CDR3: CASSLRGGYTEAFF

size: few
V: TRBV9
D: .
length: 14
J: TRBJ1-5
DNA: TGTGCCAGCAGCGTAGGGGGCGGCAATCAGCCCCAGCATTTT
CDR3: CASSVGGGNQPQHF

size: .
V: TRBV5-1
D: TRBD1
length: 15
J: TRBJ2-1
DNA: TGCGCCAGCAGCAAGACAGGGTTTTCCTACAATGAGCAGTTCTTC
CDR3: CASSKTGFSYNEQFF

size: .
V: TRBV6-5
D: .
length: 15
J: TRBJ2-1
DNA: TGTGCCAGCAGTTATGGGCAGGGGGGAACTGGGGAGCAGTTCTTC
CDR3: CASSYGQGGTGEQFF

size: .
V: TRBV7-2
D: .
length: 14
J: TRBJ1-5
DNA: TGTGCCAGCAGCTTGATCAGATCCGGAGGGGCCCAGCATTTT
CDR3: CASSLIRSGGAQHF

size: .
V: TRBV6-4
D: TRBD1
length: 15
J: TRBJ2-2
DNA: TGTGCCAGCAGCACGACAGGGGACTACACCGGGGAGCTGTTTTTT
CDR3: CASSTTGDYTGELFF

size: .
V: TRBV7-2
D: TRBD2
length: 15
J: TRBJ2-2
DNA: TGTGCCAGCAGCCCCCAGCGGGGAGAGACCGGGGAGCTGTTTTTT
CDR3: CASSPQRGETGELFF

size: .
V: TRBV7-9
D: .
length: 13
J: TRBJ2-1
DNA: TGTGCCAGCAGCCCCACTTCCTACAATGAGCAGTTCTTC
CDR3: CASSPTSYNEQFF

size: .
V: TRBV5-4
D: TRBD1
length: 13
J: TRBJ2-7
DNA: TGTGCCAGCAGCTACCCGACAGGGGGCGAGCAGTACTTC
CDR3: CASSYPTGGEQYF

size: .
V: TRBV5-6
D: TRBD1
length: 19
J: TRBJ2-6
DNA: TGTGCCAGCAGCTTGGCCGAAGGACAGGCTTTCTCTGGGGCCAACGTCCTGACTTTC
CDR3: CASSLAEGQAFSGANVLTF

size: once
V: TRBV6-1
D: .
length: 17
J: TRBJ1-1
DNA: TGTGCCAGCAGTGAAGCGGAACCGAGACAGTTGAACACTGAAGCTTTCTTT
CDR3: CASSEAEPRQLNTEAFF

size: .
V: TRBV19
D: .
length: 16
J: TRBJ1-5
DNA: TGTGCCAGTAGTATGGGTGGGCTAAGGGGGAATCAGCCCCAGCATTTT
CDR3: CASSMGGLRGNQPQHF